Many counts were recorded for the clone carrying this T cell receptor beta chain. This sample stems from a study of neurological immune-mediated disorders. Indicated time point: longitudinal time-point 2. Trimming took off 1 base at V and 8 bases at J, with 9 bases between the two ends. Germline CDR1 and CDR2: SGHRS and YFSETQ. The CDR3 is made up of 12 amino acids. The cDNA came from 5'RACE, which used 10-nucleotide random UMIs. Whenever a sequencing run was performed, it yielded over 170 million TCR-beta sequences from 15-18 subjects. TCRdb re-derived calls from the 5' RACE reads in MiXCR, one entry per CDR3 protein. The sample consists of tens of thousands of distinct CDR3 sequences, 8.5% to 10% of them appearing once.

The chain is built from TRBV5-1 and TRBJ1-1, with D unclear. Material for sequencing was PBMCs. The clonotype was recovered from a man younger than 40 in good health. The CDR3 here is CASSLIGLEAFF. The CDR3 DNA follows: TGCGCCAGCAGCTTGATTGGGTTGGAAGCTTTCTTT.